This TCR beta chain was profiled in a study of T cell repertoires in aging, cancer and after chemotherapy. The overall study: Repeat sampling of healthy donors over several months to years showed clear clonal overlap. Study outcomes and limitations: Immunological memory after chemotherapy cannot be judged from the repertoire data. Median generation probability rose over the chemotherapy interval in each cancer cohort, suggesting rebound thymic output.

TCR beta rearrangements were amplified from peripheral blood genomic DNA. V lost 0 bases and J 2 bases, leaving 5 bases between the germline ends. CDR1 is SGHTA and CDR2 is FQGNSA in the germline V gene. The CDR3 runs 13 residues. Rearranged V-D-J TRB sequences were amplified with a mixed TRB-A/B primer pool. Each CDR3 protein is one row after TCRdb ran MiXCR on the multiplex PCR reads. This table has approximately 10,000 distinct CDR3 sequences, approximately 41% appearing once. This clonotype qualifies as medium-sized. The antigen is unknown. The sequence came from a human donor in good health. The sample comprised blood. The gene calls are TRBV7-2 and TRBJ2-7; D call uncertain. The CDR3 loop is CASSLARTYEQYV. The CDR3, as DNA: TGTGCCAGCAGCTTAGCACGGACCTACGAGCAGTACGTC.